What follows are 22 T cell receptor beta chains derived from one specimen sequenced in a study of Graves' ophthalmopathy and Graves' hyperthyroidism. RNA transcripts served as template for amplifying TCR beta CDR3 sequences. An initial RT-PCR round employing HTBI primers preceded a second-round multiplex PCR. Using its own MiXCR run on the multiplex PCR reads, TCRdb lists one record per CDR3 protein. This sample has under 800,000 distinct CDR3 sequences; 22% occur once, and the top ten carry approximately 7%. Sample: peripheral blood. These receptor sequences come from a woman aged 18 to 35 with stable Graves' hyperthyroidism. Some clones in this sample may be carry-over from other donors' samples.

The rearrangement uses TRBV30 and TRBJ1-1, with 8 bases matching TRBD1. There are 13 residues in the CDR3. In germline, CDR1 is GTSNPN, CDR2 SVGIG (reference sequence). The V and J ends lost 4 bases and 4 bases, in that order; junction bases with no gene match: 5. The CDR3 DNA reads TGTGCCTGGACGACAGGGGCCGGCACTGAAGCTTTCTTT. This translates into CAWTTGAGTEAFF.

Ten or more counts support this clonotype. At one end, the junction sequence differs from germline, possibly due to a read error. The chain uses TRBV15 and TRBJ2-4, with D hard to call. The CDR3 has 13 amino acids. The germline V gene has CDR1 LNHNV and CDR2 YYDKDF (reference sequence). Written as DNA, the CDR3 is TGTGCCACCAGCAGAGACCAGAAAAACATTAAGTACTTC. Its protein product is CATSRDQKNIKYF.

Turning to this clonotype: Relative to the germline gene, one junction end is altered; a read error may explain this. This chain links TRBV12-5 with TRBJ2-7, with D perhaps matching TRBD1 (7 bases). The CDR3 sequence is 14 residues long. Per germline, CDR1 LGHNT and CDR2 FRNRAP. Written as DNA, the CDR3 is TGTGCTAGTGGTCGCGGGACAGAATCCTATGAGCAGTACTTC. Translating it yields CASGRGTESYEQYF.

This clonotype was counted ten times or more. The chain carries TRBV12-3 or TRBV12-4 and TRBJ2-6; unclear D gene. The CDR3 spans 15 residues. Trimming cost V 5 bases and J 0 bases, with 8 bases left between them. The CDR3 here is CASSVVLSGANVLTF. The CDR3 bases are TGTGCCAGCAGTGTTGTCCTCTCTGGGGCCAACGTCCTGACTTTC.

This clonotype was observed a few times. A much larger clone differs by one base, so this may be a read error. This rearrangement joins TRBV7-8 to TRBJ2-7, with 10 positions matching TRBD2. The CDR3 has 16 amino acids. The germline gives CDR1 SGHVS, CDR2 FQNEAQ. This chain's CDR3 is CASSFIAGGPTYEQSF. For the CDR3, the DNA is TGTGCCAGCAGCTTCATAGCGGGAGGACCCACCTACGAGCAGTCCTTC.

The chain employs TRBV18 and TRBJ1-2, with TRBD1 matching 11 bases. Germline assignment: CDR1 KGHSH and CDR2 LQKENI. The ends lost 4 bases at V and 4 bases at J; junction bases unmatched: 8. The CDR3 loop spans 16 amino acids. The CDR3 loop is CASSLPGTGGSYGYTF. The CDR3 region has the DNA TGTGCCAGCTCACTACCGGGGACAGGGGGGTCCTATGGCTACACCTTC.

This clonotype was seen repeatedly, ten times or more. The chain is built from TRBV2 and TRBJ2-2, with D perhaps assigned TRBD1 or TRBD2 (5 bases each). Trimming cost V 2 bases and J 4 bases, with 20 bases left between them. The CDR3 spans 18 residues. Germline assignment: CDR1 SNHLY and CDR2 FYNNEI. The CDR3 DNA reads as TGTGCCAGCAGTGAATTAGGGGCTGGGCGAGGAGGCACCGGGGAGCTGTTTTTT. Protein product: CASSELGAGRGGTGELFF.

This clonotype came up many times. The chain couples TRBV28 to TRBJ2-5; 7 positions agree with TRBD1. V lost 6 bases, J lost 3 bases, and 13 bases stayed unmatched. Germline V gene data show CDR1 as MDHEN and CDR2 as SYDVKM. This CDR3 has 16 amino acids. The CDR3 sequence: CASRPLGTAKKETQYF. DNA for the CDR3: TGTGCCAGCAGGCCTCTTGGGACAGCTAAAAAAGAGACCCAGTACTTC.

This clonotype was found many times. The chain has TRBV19 and TRBJ1-5; D gene unclear. The CDR3 loop spans 18 amino acids. Trimming stripped 5 bases from V and 3 bases from J, with 23 bases between. Germline V gene sequence: CDR1 LNHDA, CDR2 SQIVND (reference sequence). The CDR3 is CASSDPRSGSVHNQPQHF. CDR3 DNA sequence: TGTGCCAGTAGTGATCCCCGTTCCGGTAGTGTCCACAATCAGCCCCAGCATTTT.

This clonotype was counted a few times. The chain combines TRBV6-1 with TRBJ2-2, with D possibly being TRBD1 (6 bases). The germline V gene has CDR1 MNHNS and CDR2 SASEGT. V lost 7 bases and J 5 bases, leaving 11 bases between the germline ends. The CDR3 sequence is 13 residues long. The CDR3 coding sequence is TGTGCCAGCACCCCCCAGGGGACCGGGGAGCTGTTTTTT. It specifies CASTPQGTGELFF.

As for this clonotype: It is likely a read error, because the conserved phenylalanine at the end of the CDR3 is missing. No DNA is shown, since the ends of the CDR3 on it are uncertain; the CDR3 is the one TCRdb lists. The rearrangement links TRBV12-3 or TRBV12-4 to TRBJ2-2. Both ends counted, the CDR3 spans 18 residues. This CDR3 is CASSFILRPIRSTGELLV.

This chain joins TRBV12-3 or TRBV12-4 and TRBJ2-7; no reliable D call. The CDR3 covers 14 residues. Trimming stripped 4 bases from V and 3 bases from J, with 13 bases between. CDR3 sequence: CASSSSRTHYEQYF. As DNA, the CDR3 is TGTGCCAGCAGTTCCAGCCGGACGCACTACGAGCAGTACTTC.

This clonotype was found many times. The genes are TRBV4-1 and TRBJ2-5; D is unclear. The CDR3 totals 15 residues. The V and J ends lost 0 bases and 4 bases respectively, with 12 bases between them. Germline V gene data show CDR1 as MGHRA and CDR2 as YSYEKL. The CDR3 spells CASSQDILKAETQYF. The CDR3 DNA is TGCGCCAGCAGCCAAGATATCCTAAAGGCAGAGACCCAGTACTTC.

There are many counts of this clonotype. This chain uses TRBV12-3 or TRBV12-4 with TRBJ1-1; a weak D match, TRBD1 (5 bases). The CDR3 is 13 residues long. Between the trimmed V and J ends, which lost 4 bases and 3 bases, there was a span of 9 bases. In nucleotides, the CDR3 is TGTGCCAGCAGTTCCCCGGGGGACACTGAAGCTTTCTTT. This translates into CASSSPGDTEAFF.

This clonotype was seen at least ten times. This chain links TRBV12-3 or TRBV12-4 with TRBJ2-5; D perhaps matches TRBD1 (7 bases). The V end lost 5 bases, the J end lost 5 bases, and 12 bases lay between the germline ends. This CDR3 contains 13 residues. CDR3 sequence reads: CASSTPGGETQYF. Written as DNA, the CDR3 is TGTGCCAGCAGTACCCCAGGGGGGGAGACCCAGTACTTC.

This clonotype was counted many times. The DNA for the CDR3 is TGTGCCAGCAGCCGCCGGGACCGTTCGGACGAGCAGTACTTC. Translating it yields CASSRRDRSDEQYF. J is TRBJ2-7 and V is TRBV7-7; tentatively, D is TRBD1 or TRBD2 (5 bases each). The V end was cut by 5 bases, the J end by 5 bases, with 16 bases between. The germline V gene has CDR1 SSHAT and CDR2 FNYEAQ (reference sequence). The CDR3 length is 14 residues.

This clonotype was found many times. The chain is built from TRBV13 and TRBJ1-6; possibly TRBD1 for D (5 bases). Between the trimmed V and J ends, which lost 1 base and 3 bases, there was a span of 10 bases. Germline-derived CDR1 and CDR2 are PRHDT and FYEKMQ (reference sequence). The CDR3 has 16 residues. Here the CDR3 DNA reads TGTGCCAGCAGCTTAGAGGGGCAAAGCTATAATTCACCCCTCCACTTT. Translated: CASSLEGQSYNSPLHF.

This clonotype was seen many times. The chain recombines TRBV25-1 with TRBJ1-5, with 9 bases aligning to TRBD1. The CDR3 totals 16 residues. Germline values: CDR1 MGHDK, CDR2 SYGVNS. Trimming took 8 bases from V and 0 from J; bases not matched to a gene: 8. The CDR3 DNA reads as TGTGCCAGCGACCGGGACAGGGAAGGTAGCAATCAGCCCCAGCATTTT. This encodes CASDRDREGSNQPQHF.

This clonotype showed up just a few times. The chain uses TRBV24-1 and TRBJ1-5, with unresolved D. The germline V gene encodes CDR1 KGHDR and CDR2 SFDVKD. The CDR3 is 14 residues long. V lost 6 bases, J lost 0 bases, and 8 bases lay in between. CDR3 sequence (DNA): TGTGCCACCAGTCTCGATAATAGCAATCAGCCCCAGCATTTT. This encodes CATSLDNSNQPQHF.

A few counts support this clonotype. The chain is built from TRBV11-1 and TRBJ1-6, with D unclear. The CDR3 length is 16 residues. V was trimmed by 1 base and J by 0 bases, leaving 7 bases between them. Germline CDR1 and CDR2: SGHAT and FQDESV (reference sequence). CDR3 region: CASSLGPDSYNSPLHF. In nucleotides, the CDR3 is TGTGCCAGCAGCTTAGGACCCGACTCCTATAATTCACCCCTCCACTTT.

In its sample, this clonotype was seen many times. The rearrangement joins TRBV19 to TRBJ2-7; D could derive from TRBD1 or TRBD2 (5 bases each). The germline V gene encodes CDR1 LNHDA and CDR2 SQIVND (reference sequence). The CDR3 sequence is 16 residues long. Trimming removed 3 bases at V and 0 bases at J, with 15 bases between. CDR3 DNA: TGTGCCAGTAGTATTTTGGTGGGGGACGTCTCCTACGAGCAGTACTTC. Protein: CASSILVGDVSYEQYF.

This clonotype was detected many times. The chain employs TRBV27 and TRBJ2-5; no definite D call. Trimming pared 5 bases from V and 2 bases from J, leaving 12 bases between. Germline lookup yields CDR1 MNHEY and CDR2 SMNVEV (reference sequence). The CDR3 extends over 14 amino acids. The CDR3 DNA reads TGTGCCAGCAGTAAGTCGAGTCGACAAGAGACCCAGTACTTC. It translates to CASSKSSRQETQYF.